This passage covers 3 T cell receptor beta chains from one sample sequenced in a study of identical twins. Using its own MiXCR run on the 5' RACE reads, TCRdb lists one record per CDR3 protein. The profile shows 1,800,000 or so distinct CDR3 sequences, around 29% of them singletons. Sequencing input: cord blood. These receptors originate from a newborn girl in good health.

This clonotype was detected only a few times. The CDR3 loop is CASSQPVAGGLTDTQYF. The CDR3 bases are TGCGCCAGCAGCCAGCCCGTAGCGGGGGGACTCACAGATACGCAGTATTTT. This chain connects TRBV4-1 to TRBJ2-3; 10 nucleotides line up with TRBD2. The CDR3 has 17 residues. Germline V lookup: CDR1 MGHRA, CDR2 YSYEKL. Trimming at V came to 3 bases and at J to 2 bases, leaving 8 bases not matched to a gene.

In this sample, this clonotype turned up a few times. This rearrangement joins TRBV20-1 to TRBJ2-7, with 7 bases matching TRBD1. Germline lookup yields CDR1 DFQATT and CDR2 SNEGSKA (reference sequence). With 0 bases clipped from V and 1 base from J, the junction kept 12 bases outside the gene matches. This CDR3 is built from 17 residues. The CDR3 spells CSARDANPGQHSYEQYF. CDR3 coding DNA: TGCAGTGCTAGAGACGCTAACCCGGGACAGCATTCCTACGAGCAGTACTTC.

CDR3 loop: CASSLTGRRDEQYF. The CDR3 DNA is TGTGCCAGCAGTTTAACCGGGAGGAGGGACGAGCAGTACTTC. The J gene is TRBJ2-4, the V gene TRBV28; 7 bases align to TRBD2. The J call may be in error: the DNA end matches TRBJ2-7 better. This CDR3 is 14 amino acids long. Germline V gives CDR1 MDHEN, CDR2 SYDVKM.